The sample holds a few counts of the clone carrying this TCR beta chain. Its target is unknown. The data were taken from a study of CD8 T cells in ankylosing spondylitis. General study points: Blood from ankylosing spondylitis patients appeared to carry a characteristic roughly 8-variant TCR beta motif.

TCR beta libraries were made by quantitative 5'-RACE with molecular barcodes. Each CDR3 protein gets one entry after TCRdb re-called the 5' RACE reads with MiXCR. There are some 840,000 distinct CDR3 sequences in the sample; approximately 12% occur only once, and around 0.51% lies in the top ten. The CDR3 loop spans 14 amino acids. Trimming took off 0 bases at V and 4 bases at J, with 13 bases between the two ends. Germline V gives CDR1 DFQATT, CDR2 SNEGSKA (reference sequence). This TCR was sampled from a male donor with ankylosing spondylitis. The sample taken for sequencing was blood, either unsorted or a sorted T cell fraction (not recorded which). V usage is TRBV20-1 and J usage is TRBJ2-7; D may be TRBD2 (7 bases). The CDR3 here is CSARDRGGVYEQYF. In nucleotides, the CDR3 is TGCAGTGCTAGAGATCGAGGGGGGGTGTACGAGCAGTACTTC.